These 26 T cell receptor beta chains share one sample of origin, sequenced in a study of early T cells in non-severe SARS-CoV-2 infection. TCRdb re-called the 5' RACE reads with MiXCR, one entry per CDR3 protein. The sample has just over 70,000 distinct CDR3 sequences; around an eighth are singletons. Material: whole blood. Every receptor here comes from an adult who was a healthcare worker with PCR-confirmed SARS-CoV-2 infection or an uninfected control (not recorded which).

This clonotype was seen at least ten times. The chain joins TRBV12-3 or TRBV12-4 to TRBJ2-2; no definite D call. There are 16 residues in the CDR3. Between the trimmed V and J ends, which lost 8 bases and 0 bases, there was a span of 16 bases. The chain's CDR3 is CASSPRQDANTGELFF. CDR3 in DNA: TGTGCCAGCTCCCCGCGGCAGGACGCGAACACCGGGGAGCTGTTTTTT.

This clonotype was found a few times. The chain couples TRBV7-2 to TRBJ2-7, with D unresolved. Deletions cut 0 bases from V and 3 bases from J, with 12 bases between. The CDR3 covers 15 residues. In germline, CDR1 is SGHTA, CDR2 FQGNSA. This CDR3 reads CASSLAYGKYYEQYF. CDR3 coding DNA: TGTGCCAGCAGCTTAGCATATGGGAAGTACTACGAGCAGTACTTC.

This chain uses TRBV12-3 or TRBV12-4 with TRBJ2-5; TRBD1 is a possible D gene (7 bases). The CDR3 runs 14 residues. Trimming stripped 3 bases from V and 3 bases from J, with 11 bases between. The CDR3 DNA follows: TGTGCCAGCAGTTTCGGAGGGGGCGAAGAGACCCAGTACTTC. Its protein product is CASSFGGGEETQYF.

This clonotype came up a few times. CDR3 residues: CASSYGTRANYGYTF. The CDR3, as DNA: TGTGCCAGCAGTTACGGGACACGAGCTAACTATGGCTACACCTTC. V is TRBV6-2 or TRBV6-3 and J is TRBJ1-2; D is perhaps TRBD1 (6 bases). The ends were cut back, 2 bases at V and 0 bases at J, with 10 bases in the middle. The CDR3 runs to 15 residues. CDR1 MNHEY and CDR2 SVGEGT come from the germline V gene.

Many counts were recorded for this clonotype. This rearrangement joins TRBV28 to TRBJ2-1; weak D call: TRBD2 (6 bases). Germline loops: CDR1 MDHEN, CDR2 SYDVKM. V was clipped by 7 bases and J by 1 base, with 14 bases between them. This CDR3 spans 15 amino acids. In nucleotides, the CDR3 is TGTGCCAGCACCACCCCAGGAGGGTCCTACAATGAGCAGTTCTTC. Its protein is CASTTPGGSYNEQFF.

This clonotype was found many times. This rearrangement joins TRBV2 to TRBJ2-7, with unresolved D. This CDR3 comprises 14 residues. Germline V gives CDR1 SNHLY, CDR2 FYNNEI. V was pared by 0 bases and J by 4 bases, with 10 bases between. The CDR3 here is CASSEAYGEYEQYF. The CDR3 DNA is TGTGCCAGCAGTGAAGCCTACGGAGAGTACGAGCAGTACTTC.

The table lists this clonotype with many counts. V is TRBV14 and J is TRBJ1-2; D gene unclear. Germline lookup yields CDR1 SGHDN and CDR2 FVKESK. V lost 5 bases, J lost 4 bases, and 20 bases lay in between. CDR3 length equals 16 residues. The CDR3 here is CASSSYSNPVAYGYTF. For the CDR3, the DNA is TGTGCCAGCAGCTCATACTCCAATCCGGTGGCCTATGGCTACACCTTC. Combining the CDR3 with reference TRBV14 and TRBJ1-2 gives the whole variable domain EAGVTQFPSHSVIEKGQTVTLRCDPISGHDNLYWYRRVMGKEIKFLLHFVKESKQDESGMPNNRFLAERTGGTYSTLKVQPAELEDSGVYFCASSSYSNPVAYGYTFGSGTRLTVV.

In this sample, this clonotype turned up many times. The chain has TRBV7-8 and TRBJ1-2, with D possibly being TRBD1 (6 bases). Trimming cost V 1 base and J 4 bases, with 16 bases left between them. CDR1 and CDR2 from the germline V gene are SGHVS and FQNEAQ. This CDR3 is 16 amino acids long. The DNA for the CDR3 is TGTGCCAGCAGCTTAGGGGGGACATCTACACGCTATGGCTACACCTTC. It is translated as CASSLGGTSTRYGYTF.

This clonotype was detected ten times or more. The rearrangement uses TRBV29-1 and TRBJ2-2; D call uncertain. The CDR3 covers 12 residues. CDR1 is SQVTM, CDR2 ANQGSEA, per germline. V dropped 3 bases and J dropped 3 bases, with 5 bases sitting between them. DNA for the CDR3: TGCAGCGTTGAGCGGTACACCGGGGAGCTGTTTTTT. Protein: CSVERYTGELFF.

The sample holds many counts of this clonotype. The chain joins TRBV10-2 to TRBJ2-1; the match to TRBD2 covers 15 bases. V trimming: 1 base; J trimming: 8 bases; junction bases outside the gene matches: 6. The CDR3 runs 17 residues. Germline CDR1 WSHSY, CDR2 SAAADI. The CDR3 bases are TGCGCCAGCAGTGAGTGGAACGGACTAGCGGGGGGGTATGAGCAGTTCTTC. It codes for CASSEWNGLAGGYEQFF.

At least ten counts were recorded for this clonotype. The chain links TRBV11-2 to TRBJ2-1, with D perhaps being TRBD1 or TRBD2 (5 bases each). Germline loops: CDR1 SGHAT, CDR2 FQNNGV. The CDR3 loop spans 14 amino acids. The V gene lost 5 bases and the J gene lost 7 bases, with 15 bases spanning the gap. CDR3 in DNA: TGTGCCAGCAGCCAGAAGGGACCCAAGAATGAGCAGTTCTTC. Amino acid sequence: CASSQKGPKNEQFF.

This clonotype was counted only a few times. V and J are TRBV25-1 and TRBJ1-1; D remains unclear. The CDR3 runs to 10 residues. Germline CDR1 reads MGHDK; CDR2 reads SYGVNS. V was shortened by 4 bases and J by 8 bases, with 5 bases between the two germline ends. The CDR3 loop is CASSGGEAFF. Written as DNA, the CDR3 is TGTGCCAGCAGTGGGGGAGAAGCTTTCTTT.

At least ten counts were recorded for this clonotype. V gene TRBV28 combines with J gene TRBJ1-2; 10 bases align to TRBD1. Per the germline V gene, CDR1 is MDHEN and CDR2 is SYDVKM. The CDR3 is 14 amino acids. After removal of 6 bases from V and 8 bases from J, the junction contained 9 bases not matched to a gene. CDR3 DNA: TGTGCCAGCAGCACGCCGGGACAGGGGAGGGGCTACACCTTC. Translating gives CASSTPGQGRGYTF.

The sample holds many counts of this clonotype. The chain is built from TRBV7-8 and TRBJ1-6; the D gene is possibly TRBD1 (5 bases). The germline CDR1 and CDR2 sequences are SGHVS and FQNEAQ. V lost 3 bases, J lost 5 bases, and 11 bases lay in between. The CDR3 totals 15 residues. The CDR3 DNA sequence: TGTGCCAGCAGCTTTTCGCGGGGGGATAATTCACCCCTCCACTTT. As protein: CASSFSRGDNSPLHF.

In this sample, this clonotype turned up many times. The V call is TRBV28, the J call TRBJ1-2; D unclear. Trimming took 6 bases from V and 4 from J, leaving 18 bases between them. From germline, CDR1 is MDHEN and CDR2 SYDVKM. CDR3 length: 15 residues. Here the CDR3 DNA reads TGTGCCAGCAGCCACCAGTCGAGGCCCCCCTATGGCTACACCTTC. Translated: CASSHQSRPPYGYTF.

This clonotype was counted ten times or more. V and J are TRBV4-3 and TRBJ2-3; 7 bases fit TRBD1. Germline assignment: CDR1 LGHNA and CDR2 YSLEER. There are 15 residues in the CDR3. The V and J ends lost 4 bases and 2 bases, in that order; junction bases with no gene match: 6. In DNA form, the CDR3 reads TGCGCCAGCAGCCGCGACAGGGCTATCACAGATACGCAGTATTTT. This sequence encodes CASSRDRAITDTQYF.

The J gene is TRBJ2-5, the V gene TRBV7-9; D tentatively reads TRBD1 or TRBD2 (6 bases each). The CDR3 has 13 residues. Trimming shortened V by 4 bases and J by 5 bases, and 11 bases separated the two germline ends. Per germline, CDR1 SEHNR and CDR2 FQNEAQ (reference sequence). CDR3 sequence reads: CASSSRGGETQYF. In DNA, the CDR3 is TGTGCCAGCAGCTCCCGAGGGGGGGAGACCCAGTACTTC.

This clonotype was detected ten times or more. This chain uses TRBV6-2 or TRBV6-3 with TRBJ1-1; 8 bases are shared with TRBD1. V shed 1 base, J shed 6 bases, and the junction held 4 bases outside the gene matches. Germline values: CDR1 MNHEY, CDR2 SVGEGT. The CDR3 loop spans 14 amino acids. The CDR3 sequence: CASSYYRQGSEAFF. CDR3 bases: TGTGCCAGCAGTTACTACCGACAGGGGTCTGAAGCTTTCTTT.

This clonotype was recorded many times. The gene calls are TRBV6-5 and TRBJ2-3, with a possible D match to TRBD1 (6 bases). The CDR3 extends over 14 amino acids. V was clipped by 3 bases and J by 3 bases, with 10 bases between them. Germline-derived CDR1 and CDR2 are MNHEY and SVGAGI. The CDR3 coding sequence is TGTGCCAGCAGTTATTTCGACAGGACAGATACGCAGTATTTT. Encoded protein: CASSYFDRTDTQYF.

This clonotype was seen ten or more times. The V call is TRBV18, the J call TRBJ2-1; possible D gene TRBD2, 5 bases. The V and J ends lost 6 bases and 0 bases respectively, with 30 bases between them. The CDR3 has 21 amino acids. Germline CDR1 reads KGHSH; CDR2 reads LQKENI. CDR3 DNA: TGTGCCAGCTCGCTCCTAGGCCGGGGAAGTTTAAATAAAAACTCCTACAATGAGCAGTTCTTC. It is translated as CASSLLGRGSLNKNSYNEQFF.

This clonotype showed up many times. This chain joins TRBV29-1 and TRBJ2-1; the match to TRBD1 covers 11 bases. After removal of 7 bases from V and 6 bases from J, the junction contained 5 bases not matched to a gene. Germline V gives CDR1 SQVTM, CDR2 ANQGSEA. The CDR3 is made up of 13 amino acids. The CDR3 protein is CSALGTGGNEQFF. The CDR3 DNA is TGCAGCGCTCTCGGGACAGGGGGCAATGAGCAGTTCTTC.

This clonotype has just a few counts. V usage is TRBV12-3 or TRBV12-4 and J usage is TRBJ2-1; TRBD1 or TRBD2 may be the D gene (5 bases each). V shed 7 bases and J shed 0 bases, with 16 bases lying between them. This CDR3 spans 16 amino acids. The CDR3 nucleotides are TGTGCCAGCACCCCCCCCGCAGGGAGCTCCTACAATGAGCAGTTCTTC. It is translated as CASTPPAGSSYNEQFF.

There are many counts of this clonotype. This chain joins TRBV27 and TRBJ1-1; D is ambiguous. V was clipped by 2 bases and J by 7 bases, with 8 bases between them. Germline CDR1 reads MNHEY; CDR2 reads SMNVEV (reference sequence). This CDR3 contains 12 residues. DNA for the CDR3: TGTGCCAGCAGTTTAAAAGGAGATGAAGCTTTCTTT. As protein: CASSLKGDEAFF.

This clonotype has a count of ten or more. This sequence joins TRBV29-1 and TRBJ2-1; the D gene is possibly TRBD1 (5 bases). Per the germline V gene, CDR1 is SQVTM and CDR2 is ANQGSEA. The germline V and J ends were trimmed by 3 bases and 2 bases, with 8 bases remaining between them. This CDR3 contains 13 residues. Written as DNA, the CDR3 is TGCAGCGTTGACAGGGCAACCTACAATGAGCAGTTCTTC. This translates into CSVDRATYNEQFF.

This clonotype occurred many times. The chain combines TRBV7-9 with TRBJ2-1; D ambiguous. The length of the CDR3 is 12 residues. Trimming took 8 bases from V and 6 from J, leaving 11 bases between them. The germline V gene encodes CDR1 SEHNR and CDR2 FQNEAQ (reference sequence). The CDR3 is CASGVGSNEQFF. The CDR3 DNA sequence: TGTGCCAGCGGGGTAGGAAGCAATGAGCAGTTCTTC. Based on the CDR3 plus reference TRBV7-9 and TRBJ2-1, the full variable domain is DTGVSQNPRHKITKRGQNVTFRCDPISEHNRLYWYRQTLGQGPEFLTYFQNEAQLEKSRLLSDRFSAERPKGSFSTLEIQRTEQGDSAMYLCASGVGSNEQFFGPGTRLTVL.

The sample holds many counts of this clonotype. In DNA, the CDR3 is TGTGCCAGCAGCTTAGAACAGTTCTATGGCTACACCTTC. The encoded protein is CASSLEQFYGYTF. V usage is TRBV7-9 and J usage is TRBJ1-2; D uncertain. CDR3 size: 13 residues. In germline, CDR1 is SEHNR, CDR2 FQNEAQ (reference sequence). Trimming pared 1 base from V and 4 bases from J, leaving 7 bases between.